The T cell receptor (beta chain) described here comes from a study of Ad26.COV2.S vaccination and SARS-CoV-2 variants. Treatment noted: over 15 received Ad26.COV2.S at low or high dose, single or two shots; roughly 5 received placebo; per-sample allocation not given. At day 63 after the first vaccine or placebo injection, samples were drawn. CDR1 is MNHEY, CDR2 SVGAGI, per germline. This CDR3 comprises 14 residues. The V end lost 7 bases, the J end lost 3 bases, and 13 bases lay between the germline ends. Sequenced by immunoSEQ multiplex PCR; TCRdb stores in-frame clones only, minus some. Of about 420,000 clones listed, around 87% are singletons.

This receptor was identified in a person aged 18-65 years who received the Ad26.COV2.S COVID-19 vaccine or a placebo. This chain uses TRBV6-5 with TRBJ1-5; possibly TRBD1 for D (5 bases). Sequenced here: peripheral blood, sampled in a trial of Ad26.COV2.S vaccine versus placebo. CDR3 loop: CASMGGGYNQPQHF. The CDR3 DNA follows: TGTGCCAGCATGGGGGGAGGGTACAATCAGCCCCAGCATTTT.